This TCR beta chain is drawn from a study of PD-1 blockade in classical Hodgkin lymphoma. The V and J ends lost 0 bases and 9 bases, in that order; junction bases with no gene match: 14. The length of the CDR3 is 18 residues. The germline CDR1 and CDR2 sequences are MGHRA and YSYEKL. TCRdb's table, derived via immunoSEQ multiplex PCR, lists solely in-frame clones and lacks some. The sample has around 25,000 clones, around 80% seen once. As for time point: cycle 4 day 1 (C4D1), after less than seven weeks of nivolumab. Every patient relapsed after autologous stem cell transplantation, and brentuximab vedotin exposure varied.

Source: peripheral blood mononuclear cells (PBMCs), taken before the fourth cycle of nivolumab. The rearrangement links TRBV4-1 to TRBJ2-1; 10 bases line up with TRBD2. This TCR derives from a human donor with classical Hodgkin lymphoma. CDR3 loop: CASSQEAAGGLGSAEQFF. The CDR3 DNA is TGCGCCAGCAGCCAAGAAGCAGCGGGGGGGCTCGGCTCGGCTGAGCAGTTCTTC.